Each of the 29 T cell receptor beta chains below was sequenced from the same sample in a study of cytomegalovirus exposure and HLA in healthy donors. The PCR contained 60 Vbeta and 13 Jbeta primers. The method was immunoSEQ multiplex PCR; TCRdb's version includes in-frame clones alone and lacks a portion of them. The data show about 140,000 clones, 78% seen once. Sequenced input: PBMCs. These receptors were taken from a woman aged 18-29 years in good health and CMV-seropositive.

J is TRBJ2-5 and V is TRBV5-1; 12 bases are shared with TRBD1. This CDR3 has 17 amino acids. From germline, CDR1 is SGHRS and CDR2 YFSETQ. With V trimmed by 4 bases and J by 2 bases, 9 bases remained unmatched. CDR3 in amino acids: CASSQEGQGAVQETQYF. The CDR3 nucleotides read TGCGCCAGCAGCCAGGAGGGACAGGGGGCCGTACAAGAGACCCAGTACTTC.

The chain recombines TRBV6-1 with TRBJ1-2; tentatively, D is TRBD1 (6 bases). This CDR3 contains 15 residues. Deletions cut 4 bases from V and 8 bases from J, with 20 bases between. Germline assignment: CDR1 MNHNS and CDR2 SASEGT. CDR3 in amino acids: CASSGNLGQSLGYTF. The CDR3 DNA sequence: TGTGCCAGCAGTGGTAACCTAGGACAGTCCTTAGGCTACACCTTC.

The chain employs TRBV6-1 and TRBJ2-7; 8 bases align to TRBD2. Per the germline V gene, CDR1 is MNHNS and CDR2 is SASEGT. The CDR3 has 15 residues. The junction had 10 bases not matched to a gene; V was cut back by 6 bases and J by 3 bases. Here the CDR3 reads CASRTLAGADYEQYF. The CDR3 region has the DNA TGTGCCAGCAGAACCCTAGCGGGTGCTGACTACGAGCAGTACTTC.

In this sample, this clone turned up once. The chain couples TRBV18 to TRBJ1-1; D may be TRBD1 (6 bases). The V end was cut by 3 bases, the J end by 1 base, with 12 bases between. The CDR3 has 15 amino acids. The V gene's germline CDR1 is KGHSH and CDR2 LQKENI. The CDR3 bases are TGTGCCAGCTCACCCTCCAGGGGCGGGAACACTGAAGCTTTCTTT. Residues: CASSPSRGGNTEAFF. The whole variable domain, remainder taken from reference TRBV18 and TRBJ1-1, is NAGVMQNPRHLVRRRGQEARLRCSPMKGHSHVYWYRQLPEEGLKFMVYLQKENIIDESGMPKERFSAEFPKEGPSILRIQQVVRGDSAAYFCASSPSRGGNTEAFFGQGTRLTVV.

J is TRBJ1-2 and V is TRBV30; 8 positions match TRBD1. Trimming at V came to 1 base and at J to 3 bases, leaving 1 base not matched to a gene. CDR1 is GTSNPN and CDR2 is SVGIG in the germline V gene (reference sequence). The CDR3 sequence is 13 residues long. Written as DNA, the CDR3 is TGTGCCTGGAGTGAGACAGGGGACTATGGCTACACCTTC. Its protein product is CAWSETGDYGYTF.

The chain couples TRBV7-9 to TRBJ2-5; 8 bases match TRBD2. Germline V gene sequence: CDR1 SEHNR, CDR2 FQNEAQ (reference sequence). The CDR3 is 12 amino acids. With V trimmed by 4 bases and J by 13 bases, 8 bases remained unmatched. In DNA form, the CDR3 reads TGTGCCAGCAGCTCGGCCGGGGGGGGCAGGTACTTC. Residues: CASSSAGGGRYF.

In the case of this clone: A read error may account for a junction end that differs from germline. V is TRBV7-9 and J is TRBJ1-5; D is possibly TRBD1 (5 bases). CDR1 is SEHNR, CDR2 FQNEAQ, per germline (reference sequence). The CDR3 has 17 residues. The CDR3 DNA follows: TGTTCCAGCAGCTTAGGATCGGGGGGTTCTCTTAATCAGCCCCAGCATTTT. Residues: CSSSLGSGGSLNQPQHF.

This clone has a single count. The chain joins TRBV29-1 to TRBJ1-1, with D hard to call. V shed 4 bases and J shed 1 base, with 7 bases lying between them. Germline CDR1 is SQVTM and CDR2 is ANQGSEA. This CDR3 comprises 12 residues. The CDR3 is CSVGRSNTEAFF. For the CDR3, the DNA is TGCAGCGTTGGGAGGTCGAACACTGAAGCTTTCTTT.

J is TRBJ2-1 and V is TRBV15, with 15 positions matching TRBD2. V was pared by 0 bases and J by 9 bases, with 6 bases of the junction left unmatched. There are 17 residues in the CDR3. Germline V gene sequence: CDR1 LNHNV, CDR2 YYDKDF (reference sequence). The CDR3 sequence is CATSRDGLAGGLGEQFF. CDR3 DNA: TGTGCCACCAGCAGAGATGGACTAGCGGGGGGGCTCGGTGAGCAGTTCTTC.

The gene calls are TRBV5-1 and TRBJ2-1; 7 bases map to TRBD1. With V trimmed by 5 bases and J by 1 base, 9 bases remained unmatched. Looked up from germline, CDR1 is SGHRS and CDR2 is YFSETQ. This CDR3 contains 16 residues. This CDR3 is CASSRGRQGSYNEQFF. The CDR3 DNA follows: TGCGCCAGCAGTCGGGGTAGACAGGGTTCCTACAATGAGCAGTTCTTC.

The chain joins TRBV11-2 to TRBJ1-2, with D possibly TRBD1 on 6 matching bases. Germline CDR1 reads SGHAT; CDR2 reads FQNNGV. The CDR3 spans 16 residues. Between the trimmed V and J ends, which lost 5 bases and 3 bases, there was a span of 19 bases. Written as DNA, the CDR3 is TGTGCCAGCAGCCCATCTCCTGGGGACATTGACTATGGCTACACCTTC. Its translation: CASSPSPGDIDYGYTF. The full variable domain, completed using reference TRBV11-2 and TRBJ1-2, is EAGVAQSPRYKIIEKRQSVAFWCNPISGHATLYWYQQILGQGPKLLIQFQNNGVVDDSQLPKDRFSAERLKGVDSTLKIQPAKLEDSAVYLCASSPSPGDIDYGYTFGSGTRLTVV.

The chain links TRBV5-1 to TRBJ2-3, with D tentatively TRBD1 (6 bases). Trimming took 5 bases from V and 5 from J, leaving 15 bases between them. The CDR3 spans 14 residues. The germline CDR1 and CDR2 sequences are SGHRS and YFSETQ. The CDR3: CASRQGWVVDTQYF. CDR3 in DNA: TGCGCCAGCAGGCAGGGGTGGGTTGTAGATACGCAGTATTTT.

The V gene is TRBV28, the J gene TRBJ1-2, with 10 bases fitting TRBD1. This CDR3 region has 15 residues. After removal of 5 bases from V and 4 bases from J, the junction contained 7 bases not matched to a gene. Germline CDR1 reads MDHEN; CDR2 reads SYDVKM. The chain's CDR3 is CASSTPGTGAYGYTF. In DNA, the CDR3 is TGTGCCAGCAGTACCCCCGGGACAGGGGCCTATGGCTACACCTTC.

This clone was seen a few times. The J gene is TRBJ2-6, the V gene TRBV6-1; D unclear. Trimming cost V 11 bases and J 0 bases, with 11 bases left between them. CDR1 is MNHNS and CDR2 is SASEGT in the germline V gene. The CDR3 runs 14 residues. The CDR3 loop is CASSMVSGANVLTF. The CDR3 nucleotides are TGTGCCTCTAGTATGGTCTCTGGGGCCAACGTCCTGACTTTC.

The rearrangement uses TRBV30 and TRBJ2-1; the match to TRBD2 covers 10 bases. The CDR3 spans 14 residues. Germline CDR1 reads GTSNPN; CDR2 reads SVGIG (reference sequence). J gave up 7 bases and V 3 bases, and 6 bases lay outside the gene matches. The CDR3 region is CAWRLAGSSNEQFF. The DNA of the CDR3 is TGTGCCTGGAGACTAGCGGGGTCCTCGAATGAGCAGTTCTTC.

V and J are TRBV19 and TRBJ1-2; D is unresolved. Germline V lookup: CDR1 LNHDA, CDR2 SQIVND (reference sequence). V was cut by 7 bases and J by 3 bases, with 9 bases left in between. The CDR3 has 12 amino acids. The CDR3: CASNRGDYGYTF. CDR3 DNA sequence: TGTGCCAGTAATCGGGGTGACTATGGCTACACCTTC.

CDR3 in DNA: TGTGCCAGCTCAGCGACTAACAATGAGCAGTTCTTC. This sequence encodes CASSATNNEQFF. The chain uses TRBV18 and TRBJ2-1; D is possibly TRBD2 (5 bases). Looked up from germline, CDR1 is KGHSH and CDR2 is LQKENI. The V gene lost 5 bases and the J gene lost 5 bases, with 7 bases spanning the gap. The CDR3 has 12 residues.

The table lists this clone with a few counts. The rearrangement uses TRBV9 and TRBJ2-5, with D tentatively TRBD2 (7 bases). Germline values: CDR1 SGDLS, CDR2 YYNGEE. The CDR3 is made up of 12 amino acids. Trimming pared 5 bases from V and 4 bases from J, leaving 9 bases between. CDR3 sequence (DNA): TGTGCCAGCAGTAGGGGGGGAGAGACCCAGTACTTC. Protein product: CASSRGGETQYF.

This clone was picked up one time. This chain links TRBV30 with TRBJ1-5, with 7 bases lining up with TRBD1. This CDR3 is built from 15 residues. V trimming: 0 bases; J trimming: 4 bases; junction bases outside the gene matches: 6. Looked up from germline, CDR1 is GTSNPN and CDR2 is SVGIG (reference sequence). CDR3 in DNA: TGTGCCTGGAGTGTAAACGACAGGGTAAATCAGCCCCAGCATTTT. Its protein product is CAWSVNDRVNQPQHF.

This rearrangement joins TRBV10-1 to TRBJ1-1, with a tentative D call TRBD1 (5 bases). The ends were cut back, 1 base at V and 8 bases at J, with 14 bases in the middle. Looked up from germline, CDR1 is WNHNN and CDR2 is SYGVQD (reference sequence). The CDR3 totals 14 residues. CDR3 DNA sequence: TGCGCCAGCAGTGAGTATCCGAGTAGGGGCGAAGCTTTCTTT. This translates into CASSEYPSRGEAFF.

The chain is built from TRBV9 and TRBJ2-1; a weak D match, TRBD2 (6 bases). The CDR3 has 14 residues. Germline V gene lookup returns CDR1 SGDLS and CDR2 YYNGEE. Trimming took 2 bases from V and 5 from J, leaving 11 bases between them. CDR3 DNA: TGTGCCAGCAGCGTGGAGGGGTTTCACAATGAGCAGTTCTTC. This encodes CASSVEGFHNEQFF.

The rearrangement joins TRBV12-5 to TRBJ2-7; 12 bases match TRBD1. The CDR3 extends over 15 amino acids. Trimming took 5 bases from V and 2 from J; bases not matched to a gene: 4. Germline CDR1 LGHNT, CDR2 FRNRAP. The DNA for the CDR3 is TGTGCTAGTGGTATCCGGGACAGGGGGCCCTACGAGCAGTACTTC. It yields the protein CASGIRDRGPYEQYF.

The chain combines TRBV10-3 with TRBJ1-1, with 11 bases aligning to TRBD1. V shed 5 bases, J shed 4 bases, and the junction held 3 bases outside the gene matches. This CDR3 is 14 amino acids long. The germline gives CDR1 ENHRY, CDR2 SYGVKD. For the CDR3, the DNA is TGTGCCATCAGTTCCGGGACAGGGGGCACTGAAGCTTTCTTT. Its translation is CAISSGTGGTEAFF.

The chain carries TRBV7-2 and TRBJ2-1; possible D gene TRBD1, 6 bases. The CDR3 runs to 15 residues. Germline V gene data show CDR1 as SGHTA and CDR2 as FQGNSA. Trimming took off 6 bases at V and 2 bases at J, with 14 bases between the two ends. The CDR3 DNA follows: TGTGCCAGCAGTCATCGACAGGCCACCTACAATGAGCAGTTCTTC. It encodes CASSHRQATYNEQFF.

This clone has a handful of counts. The rearrangement links TRBV5-1 to TRBJ2-5; D unresolved. Between the trimmed V and J ends, which lost 3 bases and 2 bases, there was a span of 5 bases. The germline CDR1 and CDR2 sequences are SGHRS and YFSETQ. The CDR3 has 12 residues. The CDR3 sequence: CASSSGQETQYF. DNA of the CDR3: TGCGCCAGCAGCTCAGGTCAAGAGACCCAGTACTTC.

The rearrangement links TRBV9 to TRBJ2-3; a weak D match, TRBD2 (6 bases). Trimming took off 3 bases at V and 2 bases at J, with 13 bases between the two ends. This CDR3 region has 15 residues. Germline values: CDR1 SGDLS, CDR2 YYNGEE. The CDR3 bases are TGTGCCAGCAGCGCTACTAGCCACACCACAGATACGCAGTATTTT. Its protein product is CASSATSHTTDTQYF. Full variable domain (remainder filled in from reference TRBV9 and TRBJ2-3): DSGVTQTPKHLITATGQRVTLRCSPRSGDLSVYWYQQSLDQGLQFLIQYYNGEERAKGNILERFSAQQFPDLHSELNLSSLELGDSALYFCASSATSHTTDTQYFGPGTRLTVL.

There are a few counts of this clone. The V gene is TRBV7-9, the J gene TRBJ1-2; D ambiguous. Germline values: CDR1 SEHNR, CDR2 FQNEAQ (reference sequence). The CDR3 is 14 residues long. V gave up 0 bases and J gave up 2 bases, with 7 bases separating them. DNA for the CDR3: TGTGCCAGCAGCTTAGCATCCGGGAACTATGGCTACACCTTC. Encoded protein: CASSLASGNYGYTF.

The chain recombines TRBV7-8 with TRBJ2-7; TRBD2 aligns across 9 bases. This CDR3 is built from 14 residues. With V trimmed by 5 bases and J by 3 bases, 5 bases remained unmatched. Germline loops: CDR1 SGHVS, CDR2 FQNEAQ. CDR3 DNA sequence: TGTGCCAGCAGCGTTAGCGGGGGACGCTACGAGCAGTACTTC. Residues: CASSVSGGRYEQYF.

Only one count was recorded for this clone. V usage is TRBV5-1 and J usage is TRBJ1-2, with D maybe TRBD1 (5 bases). Germline CDR1 and CDR2: SGHRS and YFSETQ. V was trimmed by 2 bases and J by 3 bases, leaving 8 bases between them. The CDR3 spans 13 residues. CDR3 DNA sequence: TGCGCCAGCAGCTTCTCGACAGACTATGGCTACACCTTC. Its translation is CASSFSTDYGYTF. Filled out from reference TRBV5-1 and TRBJ1-2, the complete variable domain reads KAGVTQTPRYLIKTRGQQVTLSCSPISGHRSVSWYQQTPGQGLQFLFEYFSETQRNKGNFPGRFSGRQFSNSRSEMNVSTLELGDSALYLCASSFSTDYGYTFGSGTRLTVV.